This entry lists 2 T cell receptor beta chains sequenced from one sample in a study of T cell repertoires in cytomegalovirus infection. For these receptors, no antigen is known. TCRdb re-analysed the reads in MiXCR, keeping a single row per CDR3 protein. The sample consists of some 920,000 distinct CDR3 sequences, around 30% of them appearing once. The starting material was cultured CD8+ T cells from PBMCs, obtained from culture after CMV antigen stimulation. These receptor sequences come from a human donor in good health (CMV status not recorded). Some clones in this sample may be carry-over from other donors' samples.

This clonotype turned up a few times. The gene calls are TRBV27 and TRBJ2-1; D is unclear. With 0 bases removed from V and 9 bases from J, the gap between germline ends came to 9 bases. The CDR3 sequence is 13 residues long. The germline V gene encodes CDR1 MNHEY and CDR2 SMNVEV (reference sequence). CDR3 coding DNA: TGTGCCAGCAGTTTATCCTGGTGGGGTGAGCAGTTCTTC. Encoded protein: CASSLSWWGEQFF.

The chain uses TRBV6-1 and TRBJ1-2; 12 nucleotides agree with TRBD1. V shed 1 base and J 6 bases; nucleotides not matched to a gene: 3. Per the germline V gene, CDR1 is MNHNS and CDR2 is SASEGT. The CDR3 is 15 amino acids. CDR3 DNA: TGTGCCAGCAGTGAAGTGGGGACAGGGGGCAATGGCTACACCTTC. Translating gives CASSEVGTGGNGYTF.